These T cell receptor beta chains were read from a single sample in a study of blood T cell repertoires in COVID-19. Sequenced by immunoSEQ multiplex PCR; TCRdb stores in-frame clones only, minus some. Seen here are a few hundred thousand clones, around 81% observed once, and the top ten hold 1.9%. What was sequenced was peripheral blood. The origin of the receptors is a man younger than 40 who had recovered from COVID-19. The CDR3 runs from the conserved cysteine through the conserved F or W. The D gene is left open where the match is weak. A row's size may be missing; if present it is once, few, many or a size class.

NA	NA	TRBV6-5	TRBJ1-2	13	TGTGCCAGCAGTTTACAGGGCCCCTATGGCTACACCTTC	CASSLQGPYGYTF
NA	NA	TRBV12-3/TRBV12-4	TRBJ1-5	13	TGTGCCAGCGGGTTGACAGTGAATCAGCCCCAGCATTTT	CASGLTVNQPQHF
NA	TRBD1	TRBV9	TRBJ2-3	17	TGTGCCAGCAGCGTAGAACCCGACAGGGGGGAGTCAGATACGCAGTATTTT	CASSVEPDRGESDTQYF
NA	TRBD2	TRBV5-4	TRBJ2-5	14	TGTGCCAGCAGCCTAGGGACTACTTGGGAGACCCAGTACTTC	CASSLGTTWETQYF
NA	TRBD1	TRBV11-2	TRBJ2-3	16	TGTGCCAGCAGCTCGGTGACAGGGGAAATAGTAGATACGCAGTATTTT	CASSSVTGEIVDTQYF
NA	TRBD1	TRBV19	TRBJ2-1	14	TGTGCCAGTAGCCGGACAGGGGTCGACAATGAGCAGTTCTTC	CASSRTGVDNEQFF
NA	TRBD1	TRBV4-1	TRBJ2-5	15	TGCGCCAGCAGCCTAGACTGGACAGGGACGGAGACCCAGTACTTC	CASSLDWTGTETQYF
NA	NA	TRBV28	TRBJ2-1	12	TGTGCCAGCAGGGGGAGTGGAGATGAGCAGTTCTTC	CASRGSGDEQFF
NA	NA	TRBV4-1	TRBJ1-4	17	TGCGCCAGCAGCCGAAGATCTTGGGGGGAGTGGGATGAAAAACTGTTTTTT	CASSRRSWGEWDEKLFF
NA	TRBD1	TRBV11-2	TRBJ2-5	16	TGTGCCAGCAGCCTAAATTCCGGGACAGGGGGAGAGACCCAGTACTTC	CASSLNSGTGGETQYF
NA	NA	TRBV6-4	TRBJ2-2	13	TGTGCCAGCAGTGCACAGCACACCGGGGAGCTGTTTTTT	CASSAQHTGELFF
few	TRBD1	TRBV19	TRBJ1-5	14	TGTGCCAGTGCATCGGACAGGGCTGCCCAGCCCCAGCATTTT	CASASDRAAQPQHF
NA	NA	TRBV6-5	TRBJ2-7	12	TGTGCCAGCAGCAGCAGCGGAGGCGAGCAGTACTTC	CASSSSGGEQYF
NA	NA	TRBV15	TRBJ2-2	16	TGTGCCACCAGCAGAGATTTTACAGGGCGTATCGGGGAGCTGTTTTTT	CATSRDFTGRIGELFF